Listed here are 10 T cell receptor beta chains from one sample, sequenced in a study of shared clonotypes between healthy human individuals (dated by TCRdb to 2020 to 2022). Library creation used the immunoSEQ multiplex PCR assay. TCRdb took this table from immuneACCESS and kept in-frame rearrangements with V and J called. Such tables lack part of the clones; where checked against another copy, unresolved V genes explain under half of the gap, and the rest is unexplained. This sample has under 80,000 clones in its table, and 62% of those were observed once. The biggest ten clones account for over 50% of the sample. The sequenced sample consisted of memory CD8+ T cells sorted from blood. The cell subset or site label, as the study defines it: CD45RO+ cells pooled with CCR7-negative TemRA cells. All receptors come from a man younger than 40 in good health.

V usage is TRBV11-2 and J usage is TRBJ1-4; no clear D. CDR1 and CDR2 (germline): SGHAT, FQNNGV. CDR3 length: 15 residues. Deletions cut 1 base from V and 7 bases from J, with 13 bases between. The DNA of the CDR3 is TGTGCCAGCAGCTTAGTTGTAGGACGAGTTGAAAAACTGTTTTTT. Protein product: CASSLVVGRVEKLFF.

At least ten counts were recorded for this clone. The genes are TRBV7-9 and TRBJ1-1; D ambiguous. V lost 3 bases and J lost 5, with 10 bases in between. Germline CDR1 and CDR2: SEHNR and FQNEAQ (reference sequence). The CDR3 loop spans 13 amino acids. The CDR3 DNA follows: TGTGCCAGCAGCTTGGGTCAGCTGACTGAAGCTTTCTTT. This encodes CASSLGQLTEAFF. The entire variable domain, with the rest obtained from reference TRBV7-9 and TRBJ1-1, is as follows: DTGVSQNPRHKITKRGQNVTFRCDPISEHNRLYWYRQTLGQGPEFLTYFQNEAQLEKSRLLSDRFSAERPKGSFSTLEIQRTEQGDSAMYLCASSLGQLTEAFFGQGTRLTVV.

This chain uses TRBV21-1 with TRBJ2-7; TRBD1 is taken as the D call from the table, unchecked against the DNA. TRBV21-1 is tagged as a pseudogene. The CDR3 is 13 residues long. This chain's CDR3 is CATSDRGPYEQYF. In DNA, the CDR3 is TGTGCCACCTCCGACAGGGGTCCCTACGAGCAGTACTTC.

This clone appeared a few times. The chain links TRBV5-1 to TRBJ1-4; possibly TRBD1 for D (6 bases). Germline-derived CDR1 and CDR2 are SGHRS and YFSETQ. V shed 4 bases and J shed 8 bases, with 30 bases lying between them. The CDR3 loop spans 19 amino acids. DNA for the CDR3: TGCGCCAGCAGCCACCCAGAGGGGGGGTCCGGAGTGGCGATCGAAAAACTGTTTTTT. Translating it yields CASSHPEGGSGVAIEKLFF.

The chain carries TRBV4-2 and TRBJ2-7, with D possibly being TRBD1 (5 bases). The germline gives CDR1 LGHNA, CDR2 YNFKEQ. V was shortened by 0 bases and J by 9 bases, with 9 bases between the two germline ends. The CDR3 sequence is 12 residues long. CDR3 in DNA: TGTGCCAGCAGCCAAGAAGGGGTTTGGCAGTACTTC. Translating gives CASSQEGVWQYF.

This clone has a single count. The chain combines TRBV6-6 with TRBJ2-5; maybe TRBD1 (6 bases). Trimming shortened V by 1 base and J by 2 bases, and 8 bases separated the two germline ends. Looked up from germline, CDR1 is MNHNY and CDR2 is SVGAGI (reference sequence). The CDR3 runs to 14 residues. In DNA form, the CDR3 reads TGTGCCAGCAGTTACTGGGGACAACAAGAGACCCAGTACTTC. Protein sequence: CASSYWGQQETQYF.

The gene calls are TRBV10-1 and TRBJ2-2; D is unresolved. CDR1 and CDR2 from the germline V gene are WNHNN and SYGVQD (reference sequence). V gave up 4 bases and J gave up 6 bases, with 9 bases separating them. This CDR3 is built from 13 residues. The CDR3 sequence: CASSVSSPGELFF. CDR3 in DNA: TGCGCCAGCAGTGTAAGCTCTCCCGGGGAGCTGTTTTTT.

The genes are TRBV7-8 and TRBJ2-7, with a weak D call TRBD2 (5 bases). Germline V CDR1 and CDR2: SGHVS, FQNEAQ. This CDR3 has 17 amino acids. V dropped 5 bases and J dropped 2 bases, with 22 bases sitting between them. The DNA of the CDR3 is TGTGCCAGCAGCCTTGGGGTAGCTCGAAAGAGGGCCTACGAGCAGTACTTC. Residues: CASSLGVARKRAYEQYF.

The chain links TRBV7-9 to TRBJ1-2; perhaps TRBD1 as D (5 bases). The CDR3 covers 12 residues. The germline CDR1 and CDR2 sequences are SEHNR and FQNEAQ (reference sequence). Between the trimmed V and J ends, which lost 3 bases and 6 bases, there was a span of 8 bases. The DNA for the CDR3 is TGTGCCAGCAGCTTTGCACAGGATGGCTACACCTTC. Translated: CASSFAQDGYTF.

The DNA for the CDR3 is TGCGCCAGCAGTGACAAGGTACCATCCAACCAGTACCAAGAGACCCAGTACTTC. The encoded protein is CASSDKVPSNQYQETQYF. V gene TRBV10-1 combines with J gene TRBJ2-5; no clear D. This CDR3 has 18 residues. Germline V gene data show CDR1 as WNHNN and CDR2 as SYGVQD (reference sequence). Trimming shortened V by 3 bases and J by 0 bases, and 20 bases separated the two germline ends.